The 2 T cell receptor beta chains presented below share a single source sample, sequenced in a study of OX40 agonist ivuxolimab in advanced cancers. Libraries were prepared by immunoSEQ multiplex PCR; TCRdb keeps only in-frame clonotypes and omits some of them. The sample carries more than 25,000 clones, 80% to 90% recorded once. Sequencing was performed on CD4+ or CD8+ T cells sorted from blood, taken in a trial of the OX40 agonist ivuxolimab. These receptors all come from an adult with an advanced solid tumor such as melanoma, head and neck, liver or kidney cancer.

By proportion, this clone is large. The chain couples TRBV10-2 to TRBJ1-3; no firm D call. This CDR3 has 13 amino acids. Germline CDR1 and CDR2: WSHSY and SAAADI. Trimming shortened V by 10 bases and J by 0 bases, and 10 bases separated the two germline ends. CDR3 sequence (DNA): TGCGCCATTCAAGAAAACTCTGGAAACACCATATATTTT. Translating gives CAIQENSGNTIYF.

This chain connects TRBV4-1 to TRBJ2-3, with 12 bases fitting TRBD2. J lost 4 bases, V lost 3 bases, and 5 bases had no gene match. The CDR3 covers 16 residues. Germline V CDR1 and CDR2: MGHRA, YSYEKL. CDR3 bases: TGCGCCAGCAGCCACTACACTAGCGGGGGGCCAGATACGCAGTATTTT. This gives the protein CASSHYTSGGPDTQYF.